What follows are 25 T cell receptor beta chains derived from one specimen sequenced in a study of CD8+ T cells in alopecia areata. Once RNA had been extracted, it was reverse transcribed into cDNA to act as the sequencing template. Profiling relied on immunoSEQ multiplex PCR, and the TCRdb table lists in-frame clones only, not all of them. The sample shows 150,000 to 200,000 clones, 60% to 75% of them seen only once. The treatment was: oral pan-JAK inhibitor, 5-10 mg twice daily. Sequenced material: CD4+ T cells sorted from blood, taken at week 24, from a patient treated with tofacitinib. These receptors all come from a human donor with alopecia areata.

The chain has TRBV9 and TRBJ2-1, with D possibly matching TRBD2 (6 bases). From germline, CDR1 is SGDLS and CDR2 YYNGEE. This CDR3 has 14 residues. The V gene lost 2 bases and the J gene lost 8 bases, with 14 bases spanning the gap. The CDR3 loop reads CASSVRTITDEQFF. The CDR3 DNA reads as TGTGCCAGCAGCGTTAGGACTATCACGGATGAGCAGTTCTTC.

V and J are TRBV7-2 and TRBJ2-5; 7 bases are a match to TRBD1. The germline V gene encodes CDR1 SGHTA and CDR2 FQGNSA. V lost 5 bases to trimming and J lost 1 base; unmatched junction nucleotides: 7. This CDR3 region has 15 residues. The CDR3 reads CASSPEGGPQETQYF. The CDR3, as DNA: TGTGCCAGCAGCCCAGAAGGGGGCCCCCAAGAGACCCAGTACTTC.

The CDR3 DNA is TGTGCCAGCAGCTCCTTCGACAGGGTTAACTATGGCTACACCTTC. It yields the protein CASSSFDRVNYGYTF. The genes are TRBV7-9 and TRBJ1-2; 7 bases are a match to TRBD1. CDR1 and CDR2 from the germline V gene are SEHNR and FQNEAQ (reference sequence). CDR3 size: 15 residues. The V and J ends lost 4 bases and 1 base, in that order; junction bases with no gene match: 6. The entire variable domain, with the rest obtained from reference TRBV7-9 and TRBJ1-2, is as follows: DTGVSQNPRHKITKRGQNVTFRCDPISEHNRLYWYRQTLGQGPEFLTYFQNEAQLEKSRLLSDRFSAERPKGSFSTLEIQRTEQGDSAMYLCASSSFDRVNYGYTFGSGTRLTVV.

The rearrangement joins TRBV10-3 to TRBJ2-3; the match to TRBD2 covers 16 bases. CDR3 length: 17 amino acids. The germline V gene has CDR1 ENHRY and CDR2 SYGVKD. V lost 7 bases, J lost 2 bases, and 6 bases stayed unmatched. The CDR3 region is CAITRGTSGGATDTQYF. CDR3 nucleotide sequence: TGTGCCATCACCCGGGGGACTAGCGGGGGGGCCACAGATACGCAGTATTTT.

This clone was seen ten or more times. The gene calls are TRBV5-6 and TRBJ1-4; 7 bases match TRBD1. The CDR3 consists of 13 residues. J was trimmed by 4 bases and V by 5 bases; bases with no gene match: 2. Germline V CDR1 and CDR2: SGHDT, YYEEEE. DNA for the CDR3: TGTGCCAGCAGGGGACAGCTTAATGAAAAACTGTTTTTT. This sequence encodes CASRGQLNEKLFF.

The chain uses TRBV15 and TRBJ2-7, with D tentatively TRBD1 (6 bases). Trimming shortened V by 2 bases and J by 2 bases, and 10 bases separated the two germline ends. The germline V gene encodes CDR1 LNHNV and CDR2 YYDKDF (reference sequence). This CDR3 contains 14 residues. The CDR3 sequence is CATSRQQGTYEQYF. In nucleotides, the CDR3 is TGTGCCACCAGCAGACAACAGGGTACCTACGAGCAGTACTTC.

V is TRBV7-7 and J is TRBJ2-5, with D possibly matching TRBD2 (7 bases). CDR1 SSHAT and CDR2 FNYEAQ come from the germline V gene (reference sequence). Trimming left V 5 bases short and J 4 bases short, with 14 bases between. This CDR3 region has 14 residues. In DNA, the CDR3 is TGTGCCAGCAGCGCATCAGGGGAGGGAGAGACCCAGTACTTC. Translation: CASSASGEGETQYF.

V gene TRBV29-1 combines with J gene TRBJ2-7, with no clear D. In germline, CDR1 is SQVTM, CDR2 ANQGSEA. The V and J ends lost 6 bases and 0 bases respectively, with 9 bases between them. The CDR3 extends over 12 amino acids. The CDR3 region is CSVLKSSYEQYF. The CDR3 bases are TGCAGCGTCCTCAAGAGCTCCTACGAGCAGTACTTC.

The chain combines TRBV5-1 with TRBJ1-6; 7 bases are a match to TRBD1. With V trimmed by 2 bases and J by 7 bases, 6 bases remained unmatched. Germline loops: CDR1 SGHRS, CDR2 YFSETQ. This CDR3 comprises 15 residues. The CDR3 spells CASSFGGTENSPLHF. DNA of the CDR3: TGCGCCAGCAGCTTCGGAGGGACAGAGAATTCACCCCTCCACTTT.

This clone was observed a few times. This sequence joins TRBV30 and TRBJ1-2; 11 bases are shared with TRBD1. The germline gives CDR1 GTSNPN, CDR2 SVGIG (reference sequence). Trimming removed 1 base from V and 4 bases from J; junction bases left unmatched: 2. The CDR3 extends over 14 amino acids. CDR3 sequence (DNA): TGTGCCTGGAGTGGGACAGGGGGCTCCTATGGCTACACCTTC. Amino acids: CAWSGTGGSYGYTF.

Only a few counts were recorded for this clone. V and J are TRBV6-5 and TRBJ1-3; D call uncertain. The CDR3 length is 12 residues. CDR1 MNHEY and CDR2 SVGAGI come from the germline V gene. V lost 6 bases to trimming and J lost 1 base, with 4 bases between them. This CDR3 reads CASSPSGNTIYF. The CDR3 nucleotides read TGTGCCAGCAGCCCTTCTGGAAACACCATATATTTT.

The chain recombines TRBV5-1 with TRBJ1-1; D is unresolved. V dropped 0 bases and J dropped 0 bases, with 15 bases sitting between them. Germline CDR1 and CDR2: SGHRS and YFSETQ. This CDR3 is built from 17 residues. For the CDR3, the DNA is TGCGCCAGCAGCTTGGTACAGCTCATGAATCTGAACACTGAAGCTTTCTTT. Protein product: CASSLVQLMNLNTEAFF.

This clone was recorded a few times. This sequence joins TRBV10-2 and TRBJ2-3; D uncertain. Germline CDR1 reads WSHSY; CDR2 reads SAAADI. The CDR3 contains 12 residues. Between the trimmed V and J ends, which lost 2 bases and 10 bases, there was a span of 10 bases. The CDR3 reads CASSEPSSPQYF. CDR3 sequence (DNA): TGCGCCAGCAGTGAGCCGAGTAGTCCGCAGTATTTT.

J is TRBJ2-7 and V is TRBV30, with 7 nucleotides matching TRBD2. The junction had 10 bases not matched to a gene; V was cut back by 8 bases and J by 6 bases. CDR1 and CDR2 (germline): GTSNPN, SVGIG (reference sequence). The CDR3 has 12 residues. CDR3 amino acids: CAGGVRFGEQYF. CDR3 nucleotide sequence: TGTGCCGGGGGGGTCCGCTTCGGCGAGCAGTACTTC.

V usage is TRBV29-1 and J usage is TRBJ2-7; 8 bases agree with TRBD1. The trim removed 6 bases at V and 4 bases at J, leaving 14 bases unmatched. The CDR3 has 15 amino acids. CDR1 is SQVTM, CDR2 ANQGSEA, per germline. The CDR3 DNA follows: TGCAGCGTGAGGAAACCCGGGACAGGAGATTACGAGCAGTACTTC. It codes for CSVRKPGTGDYEQYF.

The chain couples TRBV25-1 to TRBJ1-2; D remains unclear. V lost 3 bases and J lost 1, with 0 bases in between. The CDR3 runs 11 residues. Germline CDR1 reads MGHDK; CDR2 reads SYGVNS. CDR3 bases: TGTGCCAGCAGTGATAACTATGGCTACACCTTC. Residues: CASSDNYGYTF.

The chain employs TRBV9 and TRBJ1-1; TRBD1 might be the D (6 bases). The CDR3 covers 18 residues. V lost 0 bases to trimming and J lost 1 base, with 19 bases between them. The germline V gene encodes CDR1 SGDLS and CDR2 YYNGEE. The CDR3 DNA reads TGTGCCAGCAGCGTAGAACCGCTAGGTGGGGGGCAGAACACTGAAGCTTTCTTT. Its protein product is CASSVEPLGGGQNTEAFF.

The chain recombines TRBV5-1 with TRBJ2-3; 10 bases are a match to TRBD2. The CDR3 is 14 residues long. The J segment lost 6 bases and the V segment lost 0 bases, leaving 1 base of the junction unmatched. Germline CDR1 and CDR2: SGHRS and YFSETQ. Here the CDR3 reads CASSLERGGDTQYF. The CDR3 coding sequence is TGCGCCAGCAGCTTGGAGCGGGGGGGCGATACGCAGTATTTT.

The rearrangement joins TRBV30 to TRBJ1-4, with a tentative D call TRBD1 (6 bases). The V end lost 3 bases, the J end lost 8 bases, and 13 bases lay between the germline ends. The CDR3 is made up of 13 amino acids. Germline assignment: CDR1 GTSNPN and CDR2 SVGIG (reference sequence). The CDR3 bases are TGTGCCTGGAGCCGGGACATGGGGGAAAAACTGTTTTTT. This sequence encodes CAWSRDMGEKLFF. Complete variable domain (other parts from reference TRBV30 and TRBJ1-4): SQTIHQWPATLVQPVGSPLSLECTVEGTSNPNLYWYRQAAGRGLQLLFYSVGIGQISSEVPQNLSASRPQDRQFILSSKKLLLSDSGFYLCAWSRDMGEKLFFGSGTQLSVL.

The rearrangement joins TRBV4-1 to TRBJ1-1, with 7 bases aligning to TRBD1. The junction had 8 bases not matched to a gene; V was cut back by 4 bases and J by 0 bases. Per germline, CDR1 MGHRA and CDR2 YSYEKL. The CDR3 is 16 residues long. DNA of the CDR3: TGCGCCAGCAGCCCTAACAGGGGAATCATGAACACTGAAGCTTTCTTT. Its translation: CASSPNRGIMNTEAFF.

This clone turned up a few times. This chain uses TRBV30 with TRBJ2-1, with 10 bases identical to TRBD2. The CDR3 contains 16 residues. Germline assignment: CDR1 GTSNPN and CDR2 SVGIG (reference sequence). After removal of 2 bases from V and 6 bases from J, the junction contained 10 bases not matched to a gene. CDR3 sequence reads: CAWSPKAGGPVNEQFF. The CDR3, as DNA: TGTGCCTGGAGTCCCAAAGCGGGGGGGCCCGTCAATGAGCAGTTCTTC. Full variable domain (outside the CDR3, taken from reference TRBV30 and TRBJ2-1): SQTIHQWPATLVQPVGSPLSLECTVEGTSNPNLYWYRQAAGRGLQLLFYSVGIGQISSEVPQNLSASRPQDRQFILSSKKLLLSDSGFYLCAWSPKAGGPVNEQFFGPGTRLTVL.

The V call is TRBV5-1, the J call TRBJ2-1; 11 nucleotides match TRBD2. This CDR3 comprises 14 residues. Germline CDR1 and CDR2: SGHRS and YFSETQ. Losses at the gene ends were 5 bases for V and 6 bases for J; bases not matched to a gene: 4. The CDR3 is CASRLAGAVNEQFF. CDR3 nucleotides: TGCGCCAGCAGACTAGCGGGGGCGGTCAATGAGCAGTTCTTC.

This clone was counted between two and nine times. The chain recombines TRBV19 with TRBJ1-1; D not resolved. The germline CDR1 and CDR2 sequences are LNHDA and SQIVND (reference sequence). Between the trimmed V and J ends, which lost 4 bases and 3 bases, there was a span of 9 bases. The CDR3 loop spans 13 amino acids. The CDR3 region has the DNA TGTGCCAGTAGTACATATAGAGACACTGAAGCTTTCTTT. Residues: CASSTYRDTEAFF. The full variable domain, its missing parts supplied by reference TRBV19 and TRBJ1-1, is DGGITQSPKYLFRKEGQNVTLSCEQNLNHDAMYWYRQDPGQGLRLIYYSQIVNDFQKGDIAEGYSVSREKKESFPLTVTSAQKNPTAFYLCASSTYRDTEAFFGQGTRLTVV.

The chain employs TRBV5-4 and TRBJ1-3, with D perhaps TRBD1 (6 bases). Germline V gene sequence: CDR1 SGHNT, CDR2 YYREEE (reference sequence). The ends were cut back, 4 bases at V and 0 bases at J, with 17 bases in the middle. The CDR3 length is 17 residues. CDR3 sequence (DNA): TGTGCCAGCAGCATCGACGCAGGGGACGTCTCTGGAAACACCATATATTTT. Its translation: CASSIDAGDVSGNTIYF.

CDR3 bases: TGTGCCACCAGCAGAGAGGAGCGAGAAAAACTGTTTTTT. Translated: CATSREEREKLFF. J is TRBJ1-4 and V is TRBV15; D not certain. With 0 bases removed from V and 8 bases from J, the gap between germline ends came to 7 bases. Germline V gene lookup returns CDR1 LNHNV and CDR2 YYDKDF (reference sequence). The CDR3 consists of 13 residues. Filled out from reference TRBV15 and TRBJ1-4, the complete variable domain reads DAMVIQNPRYQVTQFGKPVTLSCSQTLNHNVMYWYQQKSSQAPKLLFHYYDKDFNNEADTPDNFQSRRPNTSFCFLDIRSPGLGDTAMYLCATSREEREKLFFGSGTQLSVL.